This TCR beta chain was captured in a study of shared clonotypes between healthy human individuals. V lost 5 bases, J lost 0 bases, and 6 bases stayed unmatched. This CDR3 is 16 amino acids long. Looked up from germline, CDR1 is KGHSH and CDR2 is LQKENI. Notes on the study in general: Sequencing of the sorted subsets was shown by rarefaction to be incomplete despite large depth. The study found approximately 5% of naive CD4 clonotypes shared across four donors. Clonotypes shared by all four donors outscored non-shared clonotypes in generation probability.

On this clone: The antigen remains unidentified.

The method was immunoSEQ multiplex PCR; TCRdb's version includes in-frame clones alone and lacks a portion of them. The table lists about 2.5 million clones, around 92% of them singletons. The chain uses TRBV18 and TRBJ1-3; 8 bases line up with TRBD1. The sequence was obtained from a man aged 18 to 30 in good health. Some clones in this sample may be carry-over from other donors' samples. The sequencing input was naive CD4+ T cells from PBMCs. Subset in this sample: CD45RA+ positively selected. The CDR3 DNA reads TGTGCCAGCTCATCGTCCAGGGGGCTCTCTGGAAACACCATATATTTT. Encoded protein: CASSSSRGLSGNTIYF.